The text below deals with one TCR beta chain. Antigen unknown. With 60 Vbeta and 13 Jbeta primers, the PCR was carried out. Here immunoSEQ multiplex PCR was the method, and the copy in TCRdb shows in-frame clones only, minus some. The profile shows roughly 130,000 clones, about 80% of them singletons. Germline V gives CDR1 SEHNR, CDR2 FQNEAQ (reference sequence). The junction had 6 bases not matched to a gene; V was cut back by 5 bases and J by 7 bases. The CDR3 contains 15 residues. This entry comes from a study of cytomegalovirus exposure and HLA in healthy donors. Across the whole study: HLA-typed donors were the source of about 81 million unique TCRs held in an early data release.

Study outcomes and limitations: Researchers reported that a few CMV-associated chains were confirmed in vitro as CMV antigen-specific. Some V segments could not be told apart, so they were left out, TRBV6-2 and TRBV6-3 among them.

The sequence was obtained from a male donor in good health and CMV-seropositive. Sequences were obtained from PBMCs. The genes are TRBV7-9 and TRBJ1-6; 9 nucleotides line up with TRBD1. In nucleotides, the CDR3 is TGTGCCAGCAGCCTAAGGACAGGGGAGAATTCACCCCTCCACTTT. Amino acids: CASSLRTGENSPLHF.